Presented here are 6 T cell receptor beta chains from one specimen sequenced in a study of patients and donors after allogeneic stem cell transplantation. One entry per CDR3 protein results from TCRdb running MiXCR on the RT-PCR reads. The sample records about 960,000 distinct CDR3 sequences, under 20% being singletons. Sample: blood, either unsorted or a sorted T cell fraction (not recorded which). These receptors originate from a human donor who was either an allogeneic HSCT recipient or a stem cell or donor lymphocyte infusion donor (not recorded which). It is not recorded whose cells these are; they may come from a transplant donor.

This chain uses TRBV19 with TRBJ2-7; D not resolved. Trimming took 9 bases from V and 6 from J, leaving 21 bases between them. Germline values: CDR1 LNHDA, CDR2 SQIVND (reference sequence). This CDR3 comprises 14 residues. CDR3 loop: CASQPEPHPGEQYF. The CDR3 nucleotides are TGTGCCAGCCAACCTGAGCCACATCCCGGCGAGCAGTACTTC. The full variable domain, its missing parts supplied by reference TRBV19 and TRBJ2-7, is DGGITQSPKYLFRKEGQNVTLSCEQNLNHDAMYWYRQDPGQGLRLIYYSQIVNDFQKGDIAEGYSVSREKKESFPLTVTSAQKNPTAFYLCASQPEPHPGEQYFGPGTRLTVT.

This clonotype showed up just a few times. The V gene is TRBV12-3 or TRBV12-4, the J gene TRBJ1-2; D is possibly TRBD1 (6 bases). V shed 4 bases and J shed 1 base, with 10 bases lying between them. The CDR3 extends over 14 amino acids. The DNA for the CDR3 is TGTGCCAGCAGTTCCGACAGGCTTAACTATGGCTACACCTTC. This encodes CASSSDRLNYGYTF.

This clonotype was seen only a few times. The chain joins TRBV12-3 or TRBV12-4 to TRBJ2-2, with 10 positions matching TRBD2. The CDR3 length is 15 residues. J gave up 6 bases and V 7 bases, and 8 bases lay outside the gene matches. The CDR3 coding sequence is TGTGCCAGCATCCTAGCGGGAGTGTGGGCCGGGGAGCTGTTTTTT. It codes for CASILAGVWAGELFF.

The chain links TRBV5-1 to TRBJ2-5; D unresolved. Trimming removed 0 bases at V and 5 bases at J, with 11 bases between. The CDR3 is 14 amino acids. Germline CDR1 is SGHRS and CDR2 is YFSETQ. CDR3 sequence: CASSLGDEAETQYF. The CDR3, as DNA: TGCGCCAGCAGCTTGGGGGATGAGGCTGAGACCCAGTACTTC.

The chain's CDR3 is CSARAADRVAGNTIYF. The CDR3, as DNA: TGCAGTGCTAGAGCAGCGGACAGGGTGGCTGGAAACACCATATATTTT. The rearrangement links TRBV20-1 to TRBJ1-3, with 8 bases fitting TRBD1. J was trimmed by 2 bases and V by 1 base; bases with no gene match: 7. This CDR3 contains 16 residues. Germline-derived CDR1 and CDR2 are DFQATT and SNEGSKA (reference sequence).

The chain joins TRBV5-1 to TRBJ2-2; 10 positions match TRBD1. The V and J ends lost 1 base and 6 bases, in that order; junction bases with no gene match: 6. The CDR3 extends over 16 amino acids. CDR1 is SGHRS, CDR2 YFSETQ, per germline. CDR3 residues: CASSLWDRGSAGELFF. For the CDR3, the DNA is TGCGCCAGCAGCTTGTGGGACAGGGGTTCCGCCGGGGAGCTGTTTTTT.